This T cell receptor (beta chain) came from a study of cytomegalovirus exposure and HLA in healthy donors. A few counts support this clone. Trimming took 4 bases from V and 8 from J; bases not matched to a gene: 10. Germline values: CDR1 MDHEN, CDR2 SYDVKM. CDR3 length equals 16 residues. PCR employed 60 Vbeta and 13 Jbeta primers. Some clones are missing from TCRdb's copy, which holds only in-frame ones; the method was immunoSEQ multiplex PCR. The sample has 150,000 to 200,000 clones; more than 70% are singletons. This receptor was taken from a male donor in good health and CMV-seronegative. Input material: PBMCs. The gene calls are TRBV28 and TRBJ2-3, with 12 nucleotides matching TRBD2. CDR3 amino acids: CASSSPGLAGWGTQYF. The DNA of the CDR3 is TGTGCCAGCAGTTCCCCGGGACTAGCGGGTTGGGGTACGCAGTATTTT.